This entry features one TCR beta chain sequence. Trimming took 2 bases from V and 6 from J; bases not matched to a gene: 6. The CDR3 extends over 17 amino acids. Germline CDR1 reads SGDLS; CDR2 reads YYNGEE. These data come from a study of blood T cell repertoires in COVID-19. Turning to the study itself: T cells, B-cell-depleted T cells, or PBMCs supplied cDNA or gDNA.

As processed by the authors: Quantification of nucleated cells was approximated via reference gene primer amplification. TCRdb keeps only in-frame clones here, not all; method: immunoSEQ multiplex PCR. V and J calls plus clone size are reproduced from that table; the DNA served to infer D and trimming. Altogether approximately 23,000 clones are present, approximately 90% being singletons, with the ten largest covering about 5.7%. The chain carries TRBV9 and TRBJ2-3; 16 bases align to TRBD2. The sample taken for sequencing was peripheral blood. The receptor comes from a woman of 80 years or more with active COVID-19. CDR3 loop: CASSVGLAGGRSDTQYF. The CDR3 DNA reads TGTGCCAGCAGCGTGGGACTAGCGGGGGGGCGATCCGATACGCAGTATTTT.